This T cell receptor (beta chain) was sequenced in a study of monozygotic twins with cystic fibrosis. This CDR3 contains 15 residues. Germline V gives CDR1 SGHTA, CDR2 FQGNSA. V lost 1 base to trimming and J lost 5 bases, with 14 bases between them. Points on this clone: What it binds is unknown.

Using immunoSEQ multiplex PCR, the repertoire was profiled, and TCRdb retains in-frame clones only, with some absent. Of around 33,000 clones in the sample, 84% were seen once. Study-level results: In this small cohort, shared CDR3 numbers showed no association with age, concordance or disease severity. Low clonality (median around 0.0095) suggested a mostly naive repertoire.

V is TRBV7-2 and J is TRBJ2-5, with TRBD2 as a possible D gene (5 bases). This receptor was taken from a girl aged 2 to 9 with cystic fibrosis. Sequenced: blood. The CDR3 reads CASSLDLAGGETQYF. The CDR3 region has the DNA TGTGCCAGCAGCTTAGACCTAGCCGGCGGGGAGACCCAGTACTTC.